The present T cell receptor (beta chain) was sequenced within a study of CD8+ T cells in alopecia areata listed by TCRdb under 2018. The study in broad terms: The treated patients took part in an open-label pilot trial in which moderate-to-severe alopecia areata was treated with oral tofacitinib at 5 to 10 mg twice daily. Patients stayed on tofacitinib for 6 to 18 months and then had 6 months of follow-up off drug so that delayed response and recurrence could be assessed. For the treated patients, the SALT score, which quantifies what percentage of scalp surface area is affected, served as the measure of disease severity. In both human patients and the C3H/HeJ mouse model, the study applied high-throughput TCRbeta sequencing to look at T cell clonal expansion in alopecia areata. Human TCRbeta sequencing covered scalp tissue and sorted CD4+ and CD8+ peripheral blood T cells from patchy and totalis/universalis alopecia areata patients and healthy controls. Biopsies were taken from tofacitinib-treated patients at baseline and at 4 and 24 weeks of treatment, and a later scalp biopsy was taken in several of the tofacitinib-treated patients. Scalp clonality was compared across normal scalp (n=4), patchy alopecia areata scalp (n=8), and alopecia totalis/universalis scalp (n=8). The RNA source kit depended on sample type: the PAXgene miRNA kit for fixed scalp, the miRNeasy kit for PBMCs, and the RNeasy kit for mouse skin. Amplification of TCRbeta CDR3 regions was done by immunoSEQ multiplex PCR using 35 Vbeta forward primers and 13 Jbeta reverse primers. Results and caveats for the whole study, not just this receptor: Compared with mice, TCR sequences shared between patients were less clear, possibly partly because of HLA diversity across the patient population. Unlike mouse skin, where gammadelta T cells dominate, normal human skin contains resident alphabeta T cells that get sequenced too, which complicates analysis of the scalp TCR repertoire. Tofacitinib significantly lowered scalp clonality and the number of expanded CD8+ clones among the top 100 scalp clones. Compared with normal scalp, lesional scalp had higher clonality and more expanded CD8+ clones, particularly in alopecia totalis/universalis, a pattern that suggests antigenic drive. Many expanded lesional clones were found to persist in scalp and blood during tofacitinib treatment, and relapse after treatment cessation may be partly explained by this persistence. Because the treated cohort was small and included a single nonresponder, larger studies are needed to assess links between baseline CD8+ expansion and response.

The CDR3 has 12 amino acids, counting the end cysteine and phenylalanine. Solely the CDR3 DNA is kept, with 36 bases framed from the first base. Per the germline V gene, SNHLY is the CDR1 and FYNNEI is the CDR2. Trimming costs V 11 bases and J 8 bases, and their ends lie 15 bases apart. Interpreted using the paper, the time point label stands for: four to five weeks on oral tofacitinib. Reading the label with the study, this specimen's treatment or condition is: oral pan-JAK inhibitor, 5-10 mg twice daily. Peripheral blood and lesional scalp punch biopsies were obtained from patients with alopecia areata. PBMCs were separated by density centrifugation and stained for CD3, CD4 and CD8, after which CD4+ and CD8+ T cells were sorted on a FACSAria. The library came from the immunoSEQ multiplex PCR assay. For TCR sequencing, RNA was extracted from every sample and reverse transcribed into cDNA to serve as template. SuperScript III was used for first-strand cDNA synthesis, primed with a 2:1 mix of oligo-dT and random hexamers. Amplification bias was assessed with a synthetic immune receptor repertoire, and residual bias was removed computationally. The study's own analysis went as follows. Raw reads were preprocessed to remove errors, and CDR3 was defined by IMGT conventions from the conserved cysteine to phenylalanine. Clonality was computed as 1 minus the Shannon entropy, with the entropy normalized by log2 of the number of productive unique TCRs. CD4 or CD8 identity of scalp clones was inferred by cross-referencing scalp TCRbeta sequences with sorted blood CD4 and CD8 repertoires. TCRdb limited this immuneACCESS table to in-frame rearrangements with V and J called. A share of clones is missing; checked studies link under half to unresolved V genes, and the rest is unexplained. Clone size and V and J calls were adopted from that table, with D and trimming inferred from the DNA. This sample gives around 200,000 clones in total; 50% to 60% of them show up just once. The ten biggest clones cover approximately 0.7% of the sample.

This clone came up a few times. The antigen it binds to is not known. Base qualities are missing; no much larger clone stands one base away. The sequences come from CD4+ T cells sorted from blood, collected at week 4, from a patient treated with tofacitinib. The rearranged chain carries TRBV2 and TRBJ2-2, with the D gene too uncertain to name. The clonotype was recovered from a human donor with alopecia areata. The CDR3 protein sequence reads: CAFYDGVGELFF. The nucleotide sequence is TGTGCCTTTTATGATGGGGTTGGGGAGCTGTTTTTT.